Listed below are T cell receptor beta chains from one sample, sequenced in a study of T-cell reconstitution after alpha-beta-depleted transplantation in children. TCRdb processed the PCR reads anew with MiXCR; each CDR3 protein has one entry. Of about 830,000 distinct CDR3 sequences listed, roughly 16% are singletons. The sequencing here drew on PBMCs, mostly from graft donor cells, taken 360 days after TCRalphabeta/CD19-depleted stem cell transplant. The receptors were gathered from a male patient aged 10-17 years who had a stem cell transplant for acute lymphoblastic leukemia, so the T cells may come from the graft donor. Each CDR3 is given with its conserved first and last residue. Fields, in order: D gene, clone size, V gene, J gene, CDR3 protein, CDR3 DNA. D genes are given only for firm matches. Some rows have no size entry. The others give once, few or many, or a class for an expanded clone.

d_gene: TRBD2; abundance: -; v_gene: TRBV20-1; j_gene: TRBJ2-3; CDR3aa: CSARRGGRGRVSDTQYF; CDR3nt: TGCAGTGCTAGAAGAGGTGGGCGCGGGAGGGTTTCGGATACGCAGTATTTT
d_gene: -; abundance: few; v_gene: TRBV28; j_gene: TRBJ2-1; CDR3aa: CASSPSYEQFF; CDR3nt: TGTGCCAGCAGTCCTAGTTATGAGCAGTTCTTC
d_gene: TRBD1; abundance: -; v_gene: TRBV7-9; j_gene: TRBJ1-5; CDR3aa: CASSRTGGSPQHF; CDR3nt: TGTGCCAGCAGCCGGACAGGGGGCTCACCCCAGCATTTT
d_gene: -; abundance: many; v_gene: TRBV5-1; j_gene: TRBJ2-3; CDR3aa: CASSRTDTQYF; CDR3nt: TGTGCCAGCAGCCGGACAGATACGCAGTATTTT
d_gene: TRBD2; abundance: -; v_gene: TRBV11-2; j_gene: TRBJ2-1; CDR3aa: CASSVGTLGGSSYNEQFF; CDR3nt: TGTGCCAGCAGCGTAGGAACCCTTGGCGGGAGTTCCTACAATGAGCAGTTCTTC
d_gene: -; abundance: -; v_gene: TRBV6-1; j_gene: TRBJ2-1; CDR3aa: CASSDRVVSSYNEQFF; CDR3nt: TGTGCCAGCAGTGACAGGGTAGTGTCTTCGTACAATGAGCAGTTCTTC
d_gene: TRBD2; abundance: few; v_gene: TRBV5-4; j_gene: TRBJ2-1; CDR3aa: CASSRLAGGREQFF; CDR3nt: TGTGCCAGCAGTAGGCTAGCGGGAGGGAGGGAGCAGTTCTTC
d_gene: TRBD2; abundance: -; v_gene: TRBV7-3; j_gene: TRBJ2-5; CDR3aa: CASSLTSRAGGRGAQYF; CDR3nt: TGTGCCAGCAGCTTAACAAGTCGAGCGGGAGGGAGAGGGGCCCAGTACTTC
d_gene: -; abundance: many; v_gene: TRBV5-1; j_gene: TRBJ2-1; CDR3aa: CASSFNGASYNEQFF; CDR3nt: TGCGCCAGCAGCTTTAACGGGGCTTCCTACAATGAGCAGTTCTTC
d_gene: -; abundance: -; v_gene: TRBV7-8; j_gene: TRBJ2-5; CDR3aa: CASSLVRTVQETQYF; CDR3nt: TGTGCCAGCAGCTTGGTGCGGACAGTGCAAGAGACCCAGTACTTC
d_gene: -; abundance: few; v_gene: TRBV20-1; j_gene: TRBJ2-2; CDR3aa: CSGGSHTGELFF; CDR3nt: TGCAGTGGTGGGAGTCACACCGGGGAGCTGTTTTTT
d_gene: TRBD1; abundance: -; v_gene: TRBV20-1; j_gene: TRBJ1-5; CDR3aa: CSAERTGTYQPQHF; CDR3nt: TGCAGTGCGGAAAGGACAGGGACCTATCAGCCCCAGCATTTT
d_gene: TRBD2; abundance: few; v_gene: TRBV18; j_gene: TRBJ2-3; CDR3aa: CASSPNSGSADTQYF; CDR3nt: TGTGCCAGCTCACCAAATAGCGGGAGTGCAGATACGCAGTATTTT
d_gene: TRBD2; abundance: few; v_gene: TRBV27; j_gene: TRBJ2-7; CDR3aa: CASSLGGLVFHEQYF; CDR3nt: TGTGCCAGCAGTTTAGGGGGACTAGTTTTCCACGAGCAGTACTTC
d_gene: -; abundance: few; v_gene: TRBV7-8; j_gene: TRBJ1-4; CDR3aa: CASSLPPQGTNEKLFF; CDR3nt: TGTGCCAGCAGCTTACCGCCTCAGGGTACTAATGAAAAACTGTTTTTT
d_gene: -; abundance: many; v_gene: TRBV12-3/TRBV12-4; j_gene: TRBJ1-2; CDR3aa: CASSVQGNYGYTF; CDR3nt: TGTGCCAGTTCCGTCCAGGGTAACTATGGCTACACCTTC
d_gene: -; abundance: -; v_gene: TRBV27; j_gene: TRBJ2-7; CDR3aa: CASSAGGRLSSYEQYF; CDR3nt: TGTGCCAGCAGTGCCGGTGGGCGGCTTAGCTCCTACGAGCAGTACTTC
d_gene: -; abundance: few; v_gene: TRBV5-1; j_gene: TRBJ2-5; CDR3aa: CASSRYLDLEETQYF; CDR3nt: TGCGCCAGCAGCCGCTATCTTGACCTGGAAGAGACCCAGTACTTC
d_gene: TRBD2; abundance: many; v_gene: TRBV6-4; j_gene: TRBJ2-1; CDR3aa: CASSLLAGAQAEQFF; CDR3nt: TGTGCCAGCAGCCTACTAGCGGGCGCACAGGCTGAGCAGTTCTTC
d_gene: -; abundance: -; v_gene: TRBV12-3/TRBV12-4; j_gene: TRBJ2-7; CDR3aa: CASSYGGSGVLTSYEQYF; CDR3nt: TGTGCCAGCAGTTATGGCGGCTCGGGGGTTCTCACTTCCTACGAGCAGTACTTC
d_gene: -; abundance: few; v_gene: TRBV5-1; j_gene: TRBJ1-5; CDR3aa: CASSLYGDQPQHF; CDR3nt: TGCGCCAGCAGCTTGTACGGGGATCAGCCCCAGCATTTT
d_gene: TRBD1; abundance: few; v_gene: TRBV10-3; j_gene: TRBJ2-5; CDR3aa: CAISEPGGWETQYF; CDR3nt: TGTGCCATCAGTGAGCCAGGGGGCTGGGAGACCCAGTACTTC
d_gene: TRBD2; abundance: -; v_gene: TRBV11-2; j_gene: TRBJ2-1; CDR3aa: CASSLEAGAYSYNEQFF; CDR3nt: TGTGCCAGCAGCTTAGAAGCGGGAGCCTACTCCTACAATGAGCAGTTCTTC
d_gene: -; abundance: -; v_gene: TRBV25-1; j_gene: TRBJ1-6; CDR3aa: CASSDSTGSSYNSPLHF; CDR3nt: TGTGCCAGCAGTGATTCCACAGGGAGCTCCTATAATTCACCCCTCCACTTT
d_gene: TRBD1; abundance: few; v_gene: TRBV12-3/TRBV12-4; j_gene: TRBJ1-1; CDR3aa: CASRGQVNTEAFF; CDR3nt: TGTGCCAGCAGGGGACAGGTGAACACTGAAGCTTTCTTT
d_gene: -; abundance: many; v_gene: TRBV29-1; j_gene: TRBJ2-1; CDR3aa: CSVEGWHNEQFF; CDR3nt: TGCAGCGTTGAAGGATGGCACAATGAGCAGTTCTTC
d_gene: TRBD2; abundance: -; v_gene: TRBV20-1; j_gene: TRBJ2-7; CDR3aa: CSARPSGRNYEQYF; CDR3nt: TGCAGTGCTAGACCTAGCGGGCGAAACTACGAGCAGTACTTC
d_gene: -; abundance: few; v_gene: TRBV4-1; j_gene: TRBJ2-1; CDR3aa: CASSQVQESDNEQFF; CDR3nt: TGCGCCAGCAGCCAAGTGCAAGAGTCCGACAATGAGCAGTTCTTC
d_gene: TRBD2; abundance: few; v_gene: TRBV7-8; j_gene: TRBJ2-1; CDR3aa: CASSFPGLAGDFSYNEQFF; CDR3nt: TGTGCCAGCAGCTTCCCGGGACTAGCGGGAGATTTCTCCTACAATGAGCAGTTCTTC
d_gene: -; abundance: few; v_gene: TRBV2; j_gene: TRBJ2-7; CDR3aa: CAIGGEQYF; CDR3nt: TGTGCGATAGGGGGCGAGCAGTACTTC
d_gene: -; abundance: few; v_gene: TRBV29-1; j_gene: TRBJ2-6; CDR3aa: CSVARTGANVLTF; CDR3nt: TGCAGCGTTGCCCGTACTGGGGCCAACGTCCTGACTTTC
d_gene: -; abundance: -; v_gene: TRBV7-8; j_gene: TRBJ2-7; CDR3aa: CASSLGRRVDEQYF; CDR3nt: TGTGCCAGCAGCTTAGGTAGGCGAGTGGACGAGCAGTACTTC
d_gene: -; abundance: -; v_gene: TRBV10-3; j_gene: TRBJ2-7; CDR3aa: CAISESKGQTYEQYF; CDR3nt: TGTGCCATCAGTGAGTCGAAAGGGCAGACCTACGAGCAGTACTTC
d_gene: TRBD1; abundance: -; v_gene: TRBV5-1; j_gene: TRBJ2-5; CDR3aa: CASSARDRETQYF; CDR3nt: TGCGCCAGCAGCGCCCGGGACAGGGAGACCCAGTACTTC
d_gene: TRBD2; abundance: few; v_gene: TRBV11-2; j_gene: TRBJ2-3; CDR3aa: CASSLEESSGTSTDTQYF; CDR3nt: TGTGCCAGCAGCTTAGAAGAATCTAGCGGGACCAGCACAGATACGCAGTATTTT
d_gene: TRBD2; abundance: many; v_gene: TRBV5-1; j_gene: TRBJ2-3; CDR3aa: CASSFSSGGLRADTQYF; CDR3nt: TGCGCCAGCAGCTTTTCTAGCGGGGGACTTCGGGCAGATACGCAGTATTTT
d_gene: -; abundance: -; v_gene: TRBV2; j_gene: TRBJ2-7; CDR3aa: CASTGRGYEQYF; CDR3nt: TGTGCCAGCACGGGAAGGGGATACGAGCAGTACTTC
d_gene: -; abundance: few; v_gene: TRBV21-1; j_gene: TRBJ2-7; CDR3aa: CASRLAASLSYEQYF; CDR3nt: TGTGCCAGCAGGCTAGCGGCCTCCCTCTCCTACGAGCAGTACTTC
d_gene: -; abundance: many; v_gene: TRBV6-5; j_gene: TRBJ2-2; CDR3aa: CASSPGTWSGELFF; CDR3nt: TGTGCCAGCAGCCCCGGGACGTGGTCCGGGGAGCTGTTTTTT
d_gene: TRBD2; abundance: few; v_gene: TRBV9; j_gene: TRBJ2-7; CDR3aa: CASSEMSGRAVYEQYF; CDR3nt: TGTGCCAGCAGCGAGATGAGCGGGAGGGCCGTTTACGAGCAGTACTTC
d_gene: TRBD1; abundance: few; v_gene: TRBV28; j_gene: TRBJ2-3; CDR3aa: CASSLTGDLTDTQYF; CDR3nt: TGTGCCAGCAGTCTCACAGGGGACCTCACAGATACGCAGTATTTT
d_gene: -; abundance: few; v_gene: TRBV28; j_gene: TRBJ2-3; CDR3aa: CASRWGAIVSTDTQYF; CDR3nt: TGTGCCAGCAGATGGGGAGCTATTGTTAGCACAGATACGCAGTATTTT
d_gene: -; abundance: -; v_gene: TRBV5-1; j_gene: TRBJ1-4; CDR3aa: CASSRSEKLFF; CDR3nt: TGCGCCAGCAGCCGGAGTGAAAAACTGTTTTTT
d_gene: TRBD1; abundance: few; v_gene: TRBV15; j_gene: TRBJ2-2; CDR3aa: CATSRGRTGARTGELFF; CDR3nt: TGTGCCACCAGCAGGGGGAGGACAGGGGCTCGGACCGGGGAGCTGTTTTTT
d_gene: -; abundance: -; v_gene: TRBV11-2; j_gene: TRBJ2-1; CDR3aa: CASSLGTMNEQFF; CDR3nt: TGTGCCAGCAGCTTGGGGACGATGAATGAGCAGTTCTTC
d_gene: -; abundance: few; v_gene: TRBV7-9; j_gene: TRBJ2-5; CDR3aa: CASGDLEGETQYF; CDR3nt: TGTGCCAGCGGGGATCTCGAGGGAGAGACCCAGTACTTC
d_gene: -; abundance: many; v_gene: TRBV5-1; j_gene: TRBJ2-7; CDR3aa: CASSLTSYYEQYF; CDR3nt: TGCGCCAGCAGCTTGACGTCCTACTACGAGCAGTACTTC
d_gene: -; abundance: many; v_gene: TRBV9; j_gene: TRBJ1-1; CDR3aa: CASSGRRNTEAFF; CDR3nt: TGTGCCAGCAGCGGACGAAGGAACACTGAAGCTTTCTTT
d_gene: -; abundance: few; v_gene: TRBV12-3/TRBV12-4; j_gene: TRBJ1-2; CDR3aa: CASSLNGDYGYTF; CDR3nt: TGTGCCAGCAGTTTAAACGGGGACTATGGCTACACCTTC
d_gene: -; abundance: few; v_gene: TRBV29-1; j_gene: TRBJ2-5; CDR3aa: CSARSKETQYF; CDR3nt: TGCAGCGCTAGGAGCAAAGAGACCCAGTACTTC
d_gene: TRBD2; abundance: many; v_gene: TRBV15; j_gene: TRBJ2-1; CDR3aa: CATKDTSGRFEQFF; CDR3nt: TGTGCCACCAAAGATACTAGCGGGAGGTTTGAGCAGTTCTTC
d_gene: -; abundance: -; v_gene: TRBV4-1; j_gene: TRBJ2-3; CDR3aa: CASSQDGLRVIDTQYF; CDR3nt: TGCGCCAGCAGCCAAGATGGTCTCAGGGTGATTGATACGCAGTATTTT
d_gene: -; abundance: few; v_gene: TRBV27; j_gene: TRBJ1-5; CDR3aa: CASSLSVPHSNQPQHF; CDR3nt: TGTGCCAGCAGTTTATCGGTCCCTCATAGCAATCAGCCCCAGCATTTT
d_gene: -; abundance: few; v_gene: TRBV9; j_gene: TRBJ2-2; CDR3aa: CASSVGGVGTGELFF; CDR3nt: TGTGCCAGCAGCGTTGGAGGGGTCGGAACCGGGGAGCTGTTTTTT
d_gene: TRBD2; abundance: -; v_gene: TRBV20-1; j_gene: TRBJ2-7; CDR3aa: CSARDDGEAGGLSWEQYF; CDR3nt: TGCAGTGCTAGAGATGATGGGGAAGCGGGAGGCTTATCGTGGGAGCAGTACTTC
d_gene: -; abundance: -; v_gene: TRBV12-3/TRBV12-4; j_gene: TRBJ1-5; CDR3aa: CASKTADSNQPQHF; CDR3nt: TGTGCCAGCAAAACGGCGGATAGCAATCAGCCCCAGCATTTT
d_gene: -; abundance: -; v_gene: TRBV2; j_gene: TRBJ2-5; CDR3aa: CAGAADGETQYF; CDR3nt: TGTGCCGGAGCGGCTGATGGAGAGACCCAGTACTTC
d_gene: -; abundance: few; v_gene: TRBV5-1; j_gene: TRBJ1-2; CDR3aa: CASSLDAGSARLNYGYTF; CDR3nt: TGCGCCAGCAGCTTGGACGCGGGATCGGCGCGGTTAAACTATGGCTACACCTTC
d_gene: -; abundance: -; v_gene: TRBV7-9; j_gene: TRBJ1-5; CDR3aa: CASSSHVSGFNQPQHF; CDR3nt: TGTGCCAGCAGCTCCCACGTGTCAGGATTCAATCAGCCCCAGCATTTT
d_gene: -; abundance: -; v_gene: TRBV7-3; j_gene: TRBJ2-2; CDR3aa: CASSLRPRTGELFF; CDR3nt: TGTGCCAGCAGCTTAAGACCACGCACCGGGGAGCTGTTTTTT